These 29 T cell receptor beta chains came from one sample sequenced in a study of blood T cell repertoires in COVID-19. Produced via immunoSEQ multiplex PCR; TCRdb's table is partial and in-frame only. Of over 85,000 clones listed, approximately 85% are singletons. The sequencing input was peripheral blood. Receptors were obtained from a woman aged 80 or over with COVID-19, enrolled during active disease.

V and J are TRBV7-2 and TRBJ2-3; TRBD2 matches 7 bases. Unmatched junction bases numbered 0, after V lost 0 bases and J lost 0 bases. The CDR3 totals 15 residues. The germline gives CDR1 SGHTA, CDR2 FQGNSA. CDR3 region: CASSLAAGSTDTQYF. In nucleotides, the CDR3 is TGTGCCAGCAGCTTAGCAGCGGGGAGCACAGATACGCAGTATTTT.

V gene TRBV7-7 combines with J gene TRBJ2-2, with TRBD2 matching 11 bases. Germline-derived CDR1 and CDR2 are SSHAT and FNYEAQ (reference sequence). V shed 5 bases, J shed 4 bases, and the junction held 9 bases outside the gene matches. The CDR3 has 17 amino acids. CDR3 sequence: CASSPTSGSLPTGELFF. CDR3 nucleotides: TGTGCCAGCAGCCCTACTAGCGGGAGCCTCCCCACCGGGGAGCTGTTTTTT.

This clone occurred a few times. The CDR3 DNA reads as TGTGCCAGCAGCCTCATGAGACAGGGGAATTCACCCCTCCACTTT. Amino acid sequence: CASSLMRQGNSPLHF. The chain uses TRBV14 and TRBJ1-6; 8 positions match TRBD1. The CDR3 is 15 residues long. Germline loops: CDR1 SGHDN, CDR2 FVKESK. V lost 4 bases to trimming and J lost 7 bases; unmatched junction nucleotides: 6.

This rearrangement joins TRBV7-6 to TRBJ1-1; 9 bases line up with TRBD1. The V gene end was trimmed by 2 bases and the J gene end by 4 bases; junction bases not matched to a gene: 5. Germline CDR1 SGHVS, CDR2 FNYEAQ. This CDR3 comprises 15 residues. The CDR3 region is CASSLWGQGFTEAFF. The CDR3 DNA reads as TGTGCCAGCAGCTTATGGGGACAGGGATTCACTGAAGCTTTCTTT.

The gene calls are TRBV27 and TRBJ2-1, with TRBD1 matching over 8 bases. The CDR3 has 14 residues. The ends lost 9 bases at V and 9 bases at J; junction bases unmatched: 13. From germline, CDR1 is MNHEY and CDR2 SMNVEV (reference sequence). The CDR3 here is CASNRGQGASEQFF. CDR3 DNA sequence: TGTGCCAGTAACAGAGGGCAGGGGGCGTCTGAGCAGTTCTTC.

The chain recombines TRBV5-1 with TRBJ1-1; 7 bases map to TRBD1. Trimming removed 4 bases from V and 4 bases from J; junction bases left unmatched: 4. The CDR3 spans 13 residues. Germline V gene data show CDR1 as SGHRS and CDR2 as YFSETQ. The chain's CDR3 is CASSVTGATEAFF. In nucleotides, the CDR3 is TGCGCCAGCAGCGTTACAGGGGCCACTGAAGCTTTCTTT.

The rearrangement links TRBV7-2 to TRBJ2-2, with D possibly matching TRBD2 (5 bases). The germline gives CDR1 SGHTA, CDR2 FQGNSA. This CDR3 is 15 amino acids long. Trimming cost V 2 bases and J 3 bases, with 10 bases left between them. Here the CDR3 reads CASSLTGSDTGELFF. The CDR3 coding sequence is TGTGCCAGCAGCTTAACGGGGAGCGACACCGGGGAGCTGTTTTTT.

This sequence joins TRBV11-3 and TRBJ2-1, with 8 bases fitting TRBD1. In germline, CDR1 is SGHNT, CDR2 YENEEA. This CDR3 spans 14 amino acids. V shed 4 bases and J 3 bases; nucleotides not matched to a gene: 2. The CDR3 DNA follows: TGTGCCAGCAGCTCAGGACAGGGCTACAATGAGCAGTTCTTC. Translation: CASSSGQGYNEQFF.

The genes are TRBV9 and TRBJ2-2; D is unresolved. Deletions cut 0 bases from V and 5 bases from J, with 2 bases between. CDR1 SGDLS and CDR2 YYNGEE come from the germline V gene. The CDR3 runs to 12 residues. CDR3 DNA: TGTGCCAGCAGCGTAGTAACCGGGGAGCTGTTTTTT. This gives the protein CASSVVTGELFF.

CDR3: CASSFGLAGSTYEQYF. The DNA for the CDR3 is TGCGCCAGCAGCTTCGGTCTAGCGGGCAGTACCTACGAGCAGTACTTC. The chain has TRBV5-1 and TRBJ2-7; 8 nucleotides match TRBD2. This CDR3 contains 16 residues. V shed 2 bases and J 2 bases; nucleotides not matched to a gene: 9. Germline-derived CDR1 and CDR2 are SGHRS and YFSETQ.

CDR3 in amino acids: CASSLPGSYNEQFF. DNA for the CDR3: TGCGCCAGCAGCTTGCCAGGGTCCTACAATGAGCAGTTCTTC. The V gene is TRBV5-1, the J gene TRBJ2-1, with D possibly matching TRBD1 (5 bases). The CDR3 is made up of 14 amino acids. Germline values: CDR1 SGHRS, CDR2 YFSETQ. Trimming left V 1 base short and J 1 base short, with 6 bases between.

This sequence joins TRBV19 and TRBJ1-2; tentative D call: TRBD1 (5 bases). V lost 7 bases to trimming and J lost 5 bases, with 11 bases between them. The CDR3 sequence is 12 residues long. Germline values: CDR1 LNHDA, CDR2 SQIVND (reference sequence). The CDR3, as DNA: TGTGCCAGTAAGAGACAGTCGTATGGCTACACCTTC. It is translated as CASKRQSYGYTF.

In its sample, this clone was seen once. V and J are TRBV6-2 or TRBV6-3 and TRBJ2-7, with 8 nucleotides matching TRBD2. CDR1 and CDR2 from the germline V gene are MNHEY and SVGEGT. V dropped 0 bases and J dropped 4; count of bases not matched to a gene: 8. This CDR3 spans 16 amino acids. The DNA of the CDR3 is TGTGCCAGCAGTTACTCCAAGCGGGGGCCTCTATACGAGCAGTACTTC. This encodes CASSYSKRGPLYEQYF.

The rearrangement joins TRBV27 to TRBJ2-1; 8 bases match TRBD1. The V segment lost 5 bases and the J segment 3 bases; nucleotides outside the gene matches: 12. The CDR3 spans 17 residues. Germline values: CDR1 MNHEY, CDR2 SMNVEV (reference sequence). The CDR3 sequence: CASSRAQGAVGYNEQFF. DNA of the CDR3: TGTGCCAGCAGTCGCGCCCAGGGGGCCGTAGGCTACAATGAGCAGTTCTTC.

This sequence joins TRBV6-4 and TRBJ1-1; no clear D. From germline, CDR1 is MRHNA and CDR2 SNTAGT. V gave up 4 bases and J gave up 2 bases, with 11 bases separating them. The CDR3 covers 14 residues. The CDR3 protein is CASSVSYGNTEAFF. The CDR3, as DNA: TGTGCCAGCAGTGTTAGCTACGGAAACACTGAAGCTTTCTTT.

This clone was seen only once. The chain employs TRBV11-2 and TRBJ2-2; 7 positions agree with TRBD2. V trimming: 2 bases; J trimming: 7 bases; junction bases outside the gene matches: 7. The V gene's germline CDR1 is SGHAT and CDR2 FQNNGV. This CDR3 has 15 amino acids. CDR3 sequence reads: CASSLMGGSSGELFF. The CDR3 DNA reads as TGTGCCAGCAGCTTAATGGGGGGGAGTAGCGGGGAGCTGTTTTTT.

The V call is TRBV7-9, the J call TRBJ2-2, with D tentatively TRBD1 (6 bases). Trimming took 6 bases from V and 1 from J, leaving 24 bases between them. Germline CDR1 SEHNR, CDR2 FQNEAQ (reference sequence). The CDR3 contains 19 residues. The CDR3 DNA is TGTGCCAGCAGTTTGAGGGGACAACGACCAGAGAAGAACACCGGGGAGCTGTTTTTT. Protein product: CASSLRGQRPEKNTGELFF.

This chain joins TRBV9 and TRBJ2-3, with a weak D call TRBD2 (5 bases). The V gene lost 3 bases and the J gene lost 7 bases, with 12 bases spanning the gap. Looked up from germline, CDR1 is SGDLS and CDR2 is YYNGEE. The CDR3 length is 13 residues. The CDR3 nucleotides are TGTGCCAGCAGCGGACTAACTACTTATACGCAGTATTTT. Residues: CASSGLTTYTQYF.

This clone was observed a single time. The chain couples TRBV5-1 to TRBJ1-4, with unresolved D. The CDR3 covers 16 residues. V was shortened by 0 bases and J by 8 bases, with 17 bases between the two germline ends. Per germline, CDR1 SGHRS and CDR2 YFSETQ. CDR3 DNA: TGCGCCAGCAGCTTGGCCGGGGTAGGGAGGAGGGAAAAACTGTTTTTT. This translates into CASSLAGVGRREKLFF.

The rearrangement uses TRBV7-9 and TRBJ2-7; no firm D call. CDR1 and CDR2 (germline): SEHNR, FQNEAQ (reference sequence). V lost 5 bases and J lost 0, with 11 bases in between. The CDR3 runs 14 residues. The CDR3 DNA sequence: TGTGCCAGCAGCCCAAAGGAGCACTCCTACGAGCAGTACTTC. Its translation: CASSPKEHSYEQYF. The complete variable domain, with remaining parts taken from reference TRBV7-9 and TRBJ2-7, reads DTGVSQNPRHKITKRGQNVTFRCDPISEHNRLYWYRQTLGQGPEFLTYFQNEAQLEKSRLLSDRFSAERPKGSFSTLEIQRTEQGDSAMYLCASSPKEHSYEQYFGPGTRLTVT.

This chain's CDR3 is CASSQDRENGYTF. In nucleotides, the CDR3 is TGCGCCAGCAGTCAAGACAGGGAAAATGGCTACACCTTC. V is TRBV23-1 and J is TRBJ1-2, with 7 bases fitting TRBD1. TRBV23-1 is an ORF, and what it does is uncertain. This CDR3 region has 13 residues. V was clipped by 2 bases and J by 6 bases; unmatched bases: 3.

There are a few counts of this clone. This chain connects TRBV18 to TRBJ2-7, with 8 positions matching TRBD1. This CDR3 contains 15 residues. CDR1 is KGHSH and CDR2 is LQKENI in the germline V gene. V trimming: 8 bases; J trimming: 4 bases; junction bases outside the gene matches: 13. The CDR3 is CASTRPGGAGYEQYF. DNA for the CDR3: TGTGCCAGCACACGCCCAGGGGGCGCGGGGTACGAGCAGTACTTC.

The chain has TRBV12-3 or TRBV12-4 and TRBJ1-6, with a possible D match to TRBD1 (5 bases). V was shortened by 3 bases and J by 8 bases, with 5 bases between the two germline ends. The CDR3 has 12 residues. CDR3 nucleotides: TGTGCCAGCAGTTTGACAGATTCACCCCTCCACTTT. Amino acid sequence: CASSLTDSPLHF.

CDR3 sequence reads: CASSLTAGQGLGYTF. CDR3 coding DNA: TGTGCCAGCAGCTTAACCGCGGGACAGGGTCTCGGCTACACCTTC. The chain couples TRBV7-3 to TRBJ1-2, with 9 bases aligning to TRBD1. The germline V gene has CDR1 SGHTA and CDR2 FQGTGA. The CDR3 runs to 15 residues. After removal of 0 bases from V and 8 bases from J, the junction contained 7 bases not matched to a gene.

The rearrangement joins TRBV9 to TRBJ2-3; 8 bases match TRBD2. The CDR3 extends over 18 amino acids. After removal of 0 bases from V and 1 base from J, the junction contained 10 bases not matched to a gene. CDR1 and CDR2 (germline): SGDLS, YYNGEE. CDR3 in DNA: TGTGCCAGCAGCGTAGAGTGGGGGCTAGCGGGCCGCACAGATACGCAGTATTTT. It specifies CASSVEWGLAGRTDTQYF.

A word on this clone: Other DNA sequences from this sample encode an identical CDR3 as well. The chain combines TRBV29-1 with TRBJ1-2; D gene uncertain. The CDR3 contains 11 residues. Trimming took off 2 bases at V and 5 bases at J, with 6 bases between the two ends. Germline CDR1 is SQVTM and CDR2 is ANQGSEA. In nucleotides, the CDR3 is TGCAGCGTTGAAACGGGATATGGCTACACCTTC. It translates to CSVETGYGYTF.

The chain couples TRBV23-1 to TRBJ1-4; possible D gene TRBD1, 6 bases. TRBV23-1 carries the ORF label, with uncertain function. This CDR3 region has 15 residues. V was shortened by 8 bases and J by 0 bases, with 13 bases between the two germline ends. The CDR3 region has the DNA TGCGCCAGCCGCTCGGACAGTACAACTAATGAAAAACTGTTTTTT. Translating it yields CASRSDSTTNEKLFF.

The count of this clone is one. The chain recombines TRBV24-1 with TRBJ2-3; 11 nucleotides match TRBD2. The J segment lost 2 bases and the V segment lost 0 bases, leaving 3 bases of the junction unmatched. Germline lookup yields CDR1 KGHDR and CDR2 SFDVKD. This CDR3 is 17 amino acids long. CDR3 DNA sequence: TGTGCCACCAGTGATTTGGGACTAGCGGGCTCCACAGATACGCAGTATTTT. This gives the protein CATSDLGLAGSTDTQYF.

The gene calls are TRBV7-9 and TRBJ2-1, with 7 bases that match TRBD2. The CDR3 covers 17 residues. Germline V gives CDR1 SEHNR, CDR2 FQNEAQ (reference sequence). V gave up 0 bases and J gave up 5 bases; unmatched junction bases: 10. The CDR3 DNA reads as TGTGCCAGCAGCTTAGCGTGGGGGGAGGGCCGCCACAATGAGCAGTTCTTC. Encoded protein: CASSLAWGEGRHNEQFF.